The subject of this entry is one T cell receptor beta chain. The CDR3 is 14 amino acids. Germline CDR1 reads KGHDR; CDR2 reads SFDVKD. V lost 4 bases to trimming and J lost 1 base, with 9 bases between them. This sample was included in a study of blood T cell repertoires in COVID-19. Study at large: COVID-19 samples, acute and convalescent, were from the United States, Italy and Spain. Sources were T cells, B-cell-depleted T cells, or PBMCs; the material itself was cDNA or gDNA.

Per the original data handling: The authors estimated nucleated cell counts from reference gene primer amplification. Data came from immunoSEQ multiplex PCR; TCRdb stores just in-frame clones and leaves some out. D and trimming were read from the DNA, whereas the V and J calls and clone size are those reported in that table. The sample yields 55,000 to 85,000 clones, less than 85% seen once. The genes are TRBV24-1 and TRBJ1-1; D might be TRBD1 (6 bases). The receptor comes from a man in his sixties with acute or convalescent COVID-19. Sequenced sample: peripheral blood. The CDR3 coding sequence is TGTGCCACCAGTGAAACAGGGACGAACACTGAAGCTTTCTTT. This gives the protein CATSETGTNTEAFF.